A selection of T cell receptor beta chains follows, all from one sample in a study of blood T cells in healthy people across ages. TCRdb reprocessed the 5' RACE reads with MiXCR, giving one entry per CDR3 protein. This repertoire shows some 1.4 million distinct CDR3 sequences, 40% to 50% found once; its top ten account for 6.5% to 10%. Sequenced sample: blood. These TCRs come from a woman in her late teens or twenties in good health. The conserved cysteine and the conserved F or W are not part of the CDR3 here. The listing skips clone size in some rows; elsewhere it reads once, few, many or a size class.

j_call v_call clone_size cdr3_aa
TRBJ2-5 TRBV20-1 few SASTPSRNQETQY
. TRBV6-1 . ASSGLAGRNVYNEQY
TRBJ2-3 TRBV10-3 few AIRQGTTDTQY
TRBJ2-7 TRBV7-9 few ASSLPADSLY
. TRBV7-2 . ASSPLGQRISYNEQY
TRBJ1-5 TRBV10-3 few AISERGQLNQPQH
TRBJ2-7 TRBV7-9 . ASSLLAGTHEQY
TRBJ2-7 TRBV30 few AWSDSYEQY
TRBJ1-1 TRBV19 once ASSISGGGTEAF
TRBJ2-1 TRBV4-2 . ASSQGSQGTYNEQF
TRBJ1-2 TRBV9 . ASSGTGFGYT
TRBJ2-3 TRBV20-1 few SARDPGLAGVRTDTQY
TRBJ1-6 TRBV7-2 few ASSPLAGGNSPLH
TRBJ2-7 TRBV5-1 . ASSRNRDVVKQY
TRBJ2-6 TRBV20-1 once SAPQQPGANVLT
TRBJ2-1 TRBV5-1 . ASSSGGAGSLYNEQF
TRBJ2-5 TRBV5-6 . ASSLGTLAEETQY
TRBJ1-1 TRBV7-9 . AGSPGQFEAF
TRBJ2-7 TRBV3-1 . ASSQDLGPSAQY
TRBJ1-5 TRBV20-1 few SARNRNSNQPQH
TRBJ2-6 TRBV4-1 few ASSKGYGANVLT
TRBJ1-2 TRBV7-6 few ASSSFRGGGYT
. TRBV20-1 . SASRKRDEQY
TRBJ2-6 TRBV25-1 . ASSDRDRVYSGANVLT
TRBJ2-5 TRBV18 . ASSPPVSGGETQY
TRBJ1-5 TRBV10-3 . AISGVNQPQH
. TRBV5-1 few ASKKTGGTTYNEQY
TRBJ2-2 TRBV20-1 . GGWSVDGELF
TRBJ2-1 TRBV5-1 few ASSSPGGGNEQF
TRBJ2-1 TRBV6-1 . ASSEPNNEQF
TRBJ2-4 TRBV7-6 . ASSSRDRTTLNIQY
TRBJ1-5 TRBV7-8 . ASSLTLGQDYSNQPQH
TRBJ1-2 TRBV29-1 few SVEEADRNYGYT
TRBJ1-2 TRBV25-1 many ASSISSYGYT
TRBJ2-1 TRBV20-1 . SARSPDRVYNEQF
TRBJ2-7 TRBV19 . ASSIDPATRTGEQY
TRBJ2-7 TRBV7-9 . ASSLSRVGSVAYEQY
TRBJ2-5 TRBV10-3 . AISGGISETQY
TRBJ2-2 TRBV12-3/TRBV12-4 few ASSLSRGELF
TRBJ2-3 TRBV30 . AWSVRFPDTQY
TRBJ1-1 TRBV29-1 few SVEEWNTEAF
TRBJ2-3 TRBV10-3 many AISSGTGSTDTQY
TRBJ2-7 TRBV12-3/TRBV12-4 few ASSSTGQGAIEQY
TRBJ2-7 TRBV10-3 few AISVPGGSGPYEQY
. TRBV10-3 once AIRRIGAYEQY
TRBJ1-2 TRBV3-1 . ASTPGAGIVYGYT
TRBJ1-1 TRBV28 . ASRTPGRMNTEAF
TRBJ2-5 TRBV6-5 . ASSINRAVTQY
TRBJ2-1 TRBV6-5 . ASSYVDYAYNEQF
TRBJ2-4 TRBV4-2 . ASSQDSYSGRAINNEQY
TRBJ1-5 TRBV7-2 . ASSELTGARLAQH
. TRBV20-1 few SAPLTGRAETQY
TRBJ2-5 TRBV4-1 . ASSQRVLAGGQETQY
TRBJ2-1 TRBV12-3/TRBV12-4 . ASSPRGAGKYNEQF
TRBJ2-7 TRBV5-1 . ASSLLQGADEQY
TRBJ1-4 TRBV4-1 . ASSLDRVGAELF
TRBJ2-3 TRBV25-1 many ASSVGGADTQY